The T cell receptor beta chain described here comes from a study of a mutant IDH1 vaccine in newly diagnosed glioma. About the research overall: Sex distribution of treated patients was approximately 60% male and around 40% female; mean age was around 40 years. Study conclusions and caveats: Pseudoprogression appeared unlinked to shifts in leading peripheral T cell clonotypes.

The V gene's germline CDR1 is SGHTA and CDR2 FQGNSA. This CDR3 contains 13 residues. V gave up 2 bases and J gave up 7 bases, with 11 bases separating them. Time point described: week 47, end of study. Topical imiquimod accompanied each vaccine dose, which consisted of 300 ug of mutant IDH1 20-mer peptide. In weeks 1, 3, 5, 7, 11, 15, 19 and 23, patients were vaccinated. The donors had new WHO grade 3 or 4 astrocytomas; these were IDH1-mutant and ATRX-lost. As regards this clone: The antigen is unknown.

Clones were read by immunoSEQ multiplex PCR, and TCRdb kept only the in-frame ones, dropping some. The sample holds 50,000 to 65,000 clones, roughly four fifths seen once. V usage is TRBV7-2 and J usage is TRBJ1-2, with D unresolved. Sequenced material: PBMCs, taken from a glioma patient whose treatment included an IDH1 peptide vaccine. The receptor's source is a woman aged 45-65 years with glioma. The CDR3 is CASSLMATGGYTF. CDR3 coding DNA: TGTGCCAGCAGCTTAATGGCCACGGGTGGCTACACCTTC.